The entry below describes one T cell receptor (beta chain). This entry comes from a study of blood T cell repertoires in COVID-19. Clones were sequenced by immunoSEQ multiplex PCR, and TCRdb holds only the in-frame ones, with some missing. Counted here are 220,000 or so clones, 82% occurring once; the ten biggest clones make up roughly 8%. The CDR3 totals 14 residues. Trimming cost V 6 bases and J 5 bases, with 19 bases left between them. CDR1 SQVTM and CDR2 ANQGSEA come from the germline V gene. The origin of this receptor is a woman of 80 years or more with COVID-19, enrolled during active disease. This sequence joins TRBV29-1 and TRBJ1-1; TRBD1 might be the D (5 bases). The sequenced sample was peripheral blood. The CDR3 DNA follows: TGCAGCGTACTCGGGACGAATGGGAGGACTGAAGCTTTCTTT. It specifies CSVLGTNGRTEAFF.